This entry features one T cell receptor (beta chain) sequence. Its antigen remains unidentified. CDR3 length: 14 residues. The germline gives CDR1 WNHNN, CDR2 SYGVQD (reference sequence). The germline V and J ends were trimmed by 10 bases and 2 bases, with 16 bases remaining between them. The sample comes from a study of hypomethylating agent response in myelodysplastic syndrome. Study-level points and caveats: Responders gained more novel clonotypes; non-responders had more contracted clonotypes after treatment.

Profiling relied on immunoSEQ multiplex PCR, and the TCRdb table lists in-frame clones only, not all of them. The sample consists of approximately 10,000 clones, approximately 86% of them appearing once. This chain links TRBV10-1 with TRBJ2-3; perhaps TRBD1 as D (6 bases). Here the sequenced sample was bone marrow, taken before or after starting hypomethylating agent treatment for myelodysplastic syndrome (not recorded which). The TCR sequence derives from a human donor with myelodysplastic syndrome. CDR3 amino acids: CATSQYRDTDTQYF. The CDR3 nucleotides read TGCGCCACCTCCCAATACAGGGACACAGATACGCAGTATTTT.